This TCR beta chain emerged from a study of T-cell reconstitution after alpha-beta-depleted transplantation in children. Study-wide results and limits: Certain patients had high TCRbeta diversity at day 60, and it came from recipient T cells and thymic progenitors that survived. Most T-cell counts and diversity one year after the transplant came from T cells that were newly produced.

V shed 2 bases and J 5 bases; nucleotides not matched to a gene: 3. The CDR3 runs to 14 residues. Germline CDR1 and CDR2: SGHRS and YFSETQ. This clonotype has only a few counts. Its antigen is unknown. Unique molecular identifiers were incorporated during preparation of the TCRbeta library. TCRdb re-derived calls from the PCR reads in MiXCR, one entry per CDR3 protein. The repertoire includes about 400,000 distinct CDR3 sequences, about 16% of them detected once, and 25% to 35% sits in the top ten. The chain carries TRBV5-1 and TRBJ2-3; 9 bases are shared with TRBD2. The origin of this receptor is a boy in the first two years of life who had a stem cell transplant for Wiskott-Aldrich syndrome, so the T cells may come from the graft donor. The specimen was PBMCs, mostly from graft donor cells, collected 360 days after TCRalphabeta/CD19-depleted stem cell transplant. Here the CDR3 DNA reads TGCGCCAGCAGCTTTTCTAGCGGGGAAGATACGCAGTATTTT. Translation gives CASSFSSGEDTQYF.